This TCR beta chain comes out of a study of identical twins. Study results and limitations: Where out-of-frame alpha sequences were twin-shared, they showed excess low generation probability.

The ends lost 1 base at V and 7 bases at J; junction bases unmatched: 1. The CDR3 has 13 residues. Unique molecular identifiers were in the cDNA, with template-switch universal primer binding. TCRdb used MiXCR to reprocess the 5' RACE reads, holding one entry per CDR3 protein. The table records roughly 240,000 distinct CDR3 sequences, 7.5% of them present only once. This clonotype has a count of ten or more. Its antigen is undetermined. The same sample was also used in a study of yellow fever vaccine responses in identical twins.

The sample comprised CD8+ T cells sorted from blood. This sequence joins TRBV12-3 or TRBV12-4 and TRBJ2-1; 7 bases align to TRBD2. This clonotype originated in a woman under 30 in good health. CDR3 in amino acids: CASSLGTSNEQFF. The CDR3 region has the DNA TGTGCCAGCAGTTTAGGGACTAGTAATGAGCAGTTCTTC.